Shown below are 7 T cell receptor beta chains from a single sample sequenced in a study of CD8 T cells in Susac syndrome. A quantity of about 0.5 to 1 ug RNA underwent reverse transcription using random hexamers. MiXCR, applied by TCRdb to the immunoSEQ multiplex PCR reads, yields one record per CDR3 protein. The sample shows around 100,000 distinct CDR3 sequences, 95% of them seen only once. The specimen was CD8+ T cells from PBMCs. The receptors derive from a human donor with Susac syndrome.

This sequence joins TRBV29-1 and TRBJ2-5, with TRBD1 matching 8 bases. The CDR3 loop spans 15 amino acids. Germline V CDR1 and CDR2: SQVTM, ANQGSEA. V gave up 7 bases and J gave up 4 bases; unmatched junction bases: 14. The CDR3 region has the DNA TGCAGCGCGACCCTCAGGGGGCTCTGGGCAGAGACCCAGTACTTC. Residues: CSATLRGLWAETQYF. Supplemented by reference TRBV29-1 and TRBJ2-5, the full variable domain reads SAVISQKPSRDICQRGTSLTIQCQVDSQVTMMFWYRQQPGQSLTLIATANQGSEATYESGFVIDKFPISRPNLTFSTLTVSNMSPEDSSIYLCSATLRGLWAETQYFGPGTRLLVL.

The chain uses TRBV24-1 and TRBJ2-2; 15 nucleotides line up with TRBD2. Germline CDR1 KGHDR, CDR2 SFDVKD. The junction had 7 bases not matched to a gene; V was cut back by 4 bases and J by 5 bases. This CDR3 has 18 residues. The CDR3, as DNA: TGTGCCACCAGTGACCCGGGACTAGCGGGAGGTGTAACCGGGGAGCTGTTTTTT. Residues: CATSDPGLAGGVTGELFF.

This clonotype was observed once. The chain recombines TRBV3-1 with TRBJ2-7; D not resolved. The CDR3 contains 12 residues. The germline V and J ends were trimmed by 0 bases and 5 bases, with 5 bases remaining between them. Germline V gives CDR1 LGHDT, CDR2 YNNKEL (reference sequence). The CDR3 here is CASSQDSNEQYF. CDR3 bases: TGTGCCAGCAGCCAAGACAGTAACGAGCAGTACTTC.

This clonotype was observed a single time. The chain joins TRBV2 to TRBJ1-5, with 7 bases that match TRBD1. The germline CDR1 and CDR2 sequences are SNHLY and FYNNEI. CDR3 length equals 15 residues. V trimming: 5 bases; J trimming: 3 bases; junction bases outside the gene matches: 7. CDR3 bases: TGTGCCAGCAGTTTAGAGGGACAGTCCAATCAGCCCCAGCATTTT. Translated, it gives CASSLEGQSNQPQHF.

The rearrangement joins TRBV15 to TRBJ2-7; 8 bases are shared with TRBD1. In germline, CDR1 is LNHNV, CDR2 YYDKDF (reference sequence). The J segment lost 2 bases and the V segment lost 0 bases, leaving 0 bases of the junction unmatched. This CDR3 has 14 amino acids. The CDR3 reads CATSRETGAYEQYF. As DNA, the CDR3 is TGTGCCACCAGCAGAGAGACAGGGGCCTACGAGCAGTACTTC.

DNA for the CDR3: TGCAGTGCTAGGGAGACAGGGGAGGGATACGAGCAGTACTTC. Translating gives CSARETGEGYEQYF. The chain is built from TRBV20-1 and TRBJ2-7; a weak D match, TRBD1 (8 bases). In germline, CDR1 is DFQATT, CDR2 SNEGSKA (reference sequence). Trimming removed 3 bases at V and 4 bases at J, with 16 bases between. The CDR3 has 14 amino acids.

The V call is TRBV20-1, the J call TRBJ2-1; D might be TRBD1 or TRBD2, each matching 5 bases. Germline V CDR1 and CDR2: DFQATT, SNEGSKA (reference sequence). The V and J ends lost 6 bases and 5 bases respectively, with 17 bases between them. The CDR3 is 14 amino acids. The CDR3 sequence: CSAPRGRVHNEQFF. The DNA for the CDR3 is TGCAGTGCCCCTCGGGGCCGGGTCCACAATGAGCAGTTCTTC.